This T cell receptor (beta chain) was identified in a study of OX40 agonist ivuxolimab in advanced cancers. Across the whole study: Ivuxolimab, an agonist antibody against OX40 (CD134), was given to patients.

Blood samples were obtained at baseline, cycle 4 day 1, and cycle 7 day 1. The CDR3 loop spans 15 amino acids. Germline values: CDR1 SGDLS, CDR2 YYNGEE. Trimming cost V 3 bases and J 1 base, with 12 bases left between them. Study-level results: Doses of 0.1 to 3.0 mg/kg were accompanied by clonal expansion of CD4+ and CD8+ blood T cells by week 6. Among the lowest peripheral clonal expansion occurred in 0.1-3.0 mg/kg partial responders.

As to this clone: The antigen is not known.

Produced via immunoSEQ multiplex PCR; TCRdb's table is partial and in-frame only. The data show 30,000 to 35,000 clones, under 90% seen once. This TCR was sampled from an adult with an advanced solid tumor such as melanoma, head and neck, liver or kidney cancer. Here the sequenced sample was CD4+ or CD8+ T cells sorted from blood, taken in a trial of the OX40 agonist ivuxolimab. J is TRBJ2-3 and V is TRBV9; TRBD1 is a possible D gene (6 bases). This CDR3 reads CASSALGGRTDTQYF. The CDR3 DNA sequence: TGTGCCAGCAGCGCCCTAGGGGGTCGCACAGATACGCAGTATTTT.